This T cell receptor (beta chain) was found in a study of shared clonotypes between healthy human individuals. Study information: Donors consisted of two women and three men between 18 and 49. Study-level points and caveats: A reduction in generation probabilities was seen for non-shared clonotypes relative to those shared by all four donors.

It was into CD45RA+ naive and CD45RA-negative memory subsets that the CD4+ cells were split. Comments on this clone: Antigen unknown. Relative to the germline gene, one junction end is altered; a read error may explain this.

The assay was run at deep level. Profiling relied on immunoSEQ multiplex PCR, and the TCRdb table lists in-frame clones only, not all of them. The sample records 2 million to 2.5 million clones, 93% being singletons. This CDR3 has 15 residues. In germline, CDR1 is SGHNT, CDR2 YENEEA. The receptor comes from a young man in good health. Some clones in this sample may be carry-over from other donors' samples. Sequenced sample: naive CD4+ T cells from PBMCs. Subset reported: CD45RA+ positively selected. The chain joins TRBV11-3 to TRBJ2-7; 7 bases are a match to TRBD2. CDR3 bases: TGTGCCAGCAGCCGTCGGAGCGGGATCTCCGACGAGCAGTACTTC. Encoded protein: CASSRRSGISDEQYF.